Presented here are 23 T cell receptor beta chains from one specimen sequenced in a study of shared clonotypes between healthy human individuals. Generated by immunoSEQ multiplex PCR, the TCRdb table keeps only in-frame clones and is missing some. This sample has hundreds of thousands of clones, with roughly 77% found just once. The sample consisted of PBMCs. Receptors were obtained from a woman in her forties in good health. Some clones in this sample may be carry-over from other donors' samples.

As DNA, the CDR3 is TGCGCCAGCAGCTTGGTGGGGGCTAGGGATCAGCCCCAGCATTTT. It encodes CASSLVGARDQPQHF. The chain is built from TRBV5-1 and TRBJ1-5; tentatively, D is TRBD1 (6 bases). The length of the CDR3 is 15 residues. Trimming removed 0 bases from V and 5 bases from J, with 12 bases in between. Germline V gene data show CDR1 as SGHRS and CDR2 as YFSETQ.

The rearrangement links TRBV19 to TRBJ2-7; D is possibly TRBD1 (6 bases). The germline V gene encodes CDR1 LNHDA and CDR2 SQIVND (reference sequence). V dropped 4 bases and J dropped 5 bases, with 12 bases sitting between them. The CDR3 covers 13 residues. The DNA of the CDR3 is TGTGCCAGTAGTAGAGGACAGCACGACGAGCAGTACTTC. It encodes CASSRGQHDEQYF. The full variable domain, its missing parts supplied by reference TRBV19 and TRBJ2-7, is DGGITQSPKYLFRKEGQNVTLSCEQNLNHDAMYWYRQDPGQGLRLIYYSQIVNDFQKGDIAEGYSVSREKKESFPLTVTSAQKNPTAFYLCASSRGQHDEQYFGPGTRLTVT.

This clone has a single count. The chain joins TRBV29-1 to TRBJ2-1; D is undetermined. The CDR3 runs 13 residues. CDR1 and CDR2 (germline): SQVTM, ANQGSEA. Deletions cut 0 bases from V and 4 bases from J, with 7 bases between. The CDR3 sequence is CSVEENRYNEQFF. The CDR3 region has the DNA TGCAGCGTTGAAGAGAACCGATACAATGAGCAGTTCTTC.

The CDR3 DNA is TGTGCCAGCAGTTTGCGGACGGGGCTTGAAGCTTTCTTT. Translated: CASSLRTGLEAFF. V and J are TRBV27 and TRBJ1-1; possible D gene TRBD1, 5 bases. V gave up 3 bases and J gave up 7 bases, with 12 bases separating them. Germline loops: CDR1 MNHEY, CDR2 SMNVEV (reference sequence). This CDR3 comprises 13 residues.

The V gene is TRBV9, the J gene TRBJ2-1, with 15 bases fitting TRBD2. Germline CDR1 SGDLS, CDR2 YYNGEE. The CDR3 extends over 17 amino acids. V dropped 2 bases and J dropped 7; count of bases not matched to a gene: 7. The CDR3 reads CASSVGGGTSGRNEQFF. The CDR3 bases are TGTGCCAGCAGCGTGGGGGGAGGGACTAGCGGGAGGAATGAGCAGTTCTTC.

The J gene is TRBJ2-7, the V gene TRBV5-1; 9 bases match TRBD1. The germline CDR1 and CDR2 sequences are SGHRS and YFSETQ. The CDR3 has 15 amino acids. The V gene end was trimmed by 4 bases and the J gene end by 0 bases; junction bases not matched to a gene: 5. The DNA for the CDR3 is TGCGCCAGCAGCCCCAGGACAGGGGACTCCTACGAGCAGTACTTC. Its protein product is CASSPRTGDSYEQYF. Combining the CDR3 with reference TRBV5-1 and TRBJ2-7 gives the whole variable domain KAGVTQTPRYLIKTRGQQVTLSCSPISGHRSVSWYQQTPGQGLQFLFEYFSETQRNKGNFPGRFSGRQFSNSRSEMNVSTLELGDSALYLCASSPRTGDSYEQYFGPGTRLTVT.

The DNA of the CDR3 is TGTGCCAGCAGCTTGGCCTTCCAGGACTACGAGCAGTACTTC. Amino acids: CASSLAFQDYEQYF. The chain joins TRBV5-5 to TRBJ2-7; D not certain. CDR1 is SGHKS and CDR2 is YYEKEE in the germline V gene (reference sequence). Trimming removed 0 bases from V and 3 bases from J, with 10 bases in between. This CDR3 contains 14 residues.

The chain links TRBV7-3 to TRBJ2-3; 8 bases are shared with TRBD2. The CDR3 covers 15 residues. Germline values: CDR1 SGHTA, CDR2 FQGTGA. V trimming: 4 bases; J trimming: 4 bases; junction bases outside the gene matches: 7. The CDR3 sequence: CASSSIAGRADTQYF. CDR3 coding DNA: TGTGCCAGCAGCTCTATAGCGGGGAGGGCAGATACGCAGTATTTT.

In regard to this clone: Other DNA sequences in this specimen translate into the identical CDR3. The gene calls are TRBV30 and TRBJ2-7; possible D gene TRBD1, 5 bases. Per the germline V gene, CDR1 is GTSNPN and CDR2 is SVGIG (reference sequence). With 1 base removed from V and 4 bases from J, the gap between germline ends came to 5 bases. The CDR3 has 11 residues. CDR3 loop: CAWSAGYEQYF. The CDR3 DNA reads TGTGCCTGGAGTGCAGGGTACGAGCAGTACTTC. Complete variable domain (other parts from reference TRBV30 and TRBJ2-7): SQTIHQWPATLVQPVGSPLSLECTVEGTSNPNLYWYRQAAGRGLQLLFYSVGIGQISSEVPQNLSASRPQDRQFILSSKKLLLSDSGFYLCAWSAGYEQYFGPGTRLTVT.

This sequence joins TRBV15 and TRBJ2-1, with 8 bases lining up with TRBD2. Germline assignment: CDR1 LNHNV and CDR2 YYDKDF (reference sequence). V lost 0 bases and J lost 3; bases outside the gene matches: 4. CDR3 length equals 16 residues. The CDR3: CATSRDSSGSYNEQFF. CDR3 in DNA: TGTGCCACCAGCAGAGATTCCAGCGGGAGCTACAATGAGCAGTTCTTC.

CDR3 bases: TGTGCCACCAGCAGAGACCGGGGGCACGAGCAGTACTTC. Encoded protein: CATSRDRGHEQYF. The rearrangement links TRBV15 to TRBJ2-7, with D perhaps TRBD1 or TRBD2 (6 bases each). Looked up from germline, CDR1 is LNHNV and CDR2 is YYDKDF (reference sequence). V was pared by 0 bases and J by 5 bases, with 8 bases between. CDR3 length: 13 residues.

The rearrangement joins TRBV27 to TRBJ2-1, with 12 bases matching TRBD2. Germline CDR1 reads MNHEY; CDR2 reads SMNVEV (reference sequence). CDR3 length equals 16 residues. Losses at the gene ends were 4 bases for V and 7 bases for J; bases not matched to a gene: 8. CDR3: CASSYLAGGVGNEQFF. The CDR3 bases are TGTGCCAGCAGTTACCTAGCGGGAGGGGTCGGGAATGAGCAGTTCTTC.

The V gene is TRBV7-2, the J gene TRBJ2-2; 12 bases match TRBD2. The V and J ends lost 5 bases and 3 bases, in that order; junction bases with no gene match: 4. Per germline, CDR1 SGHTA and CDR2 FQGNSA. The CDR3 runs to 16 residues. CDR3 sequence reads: CASSTTSGSHTGELFF. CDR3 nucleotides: TGTGCCAGCAGCACGACTAGCGGGAGCCACACCGGGGAGCTGTTTTTT. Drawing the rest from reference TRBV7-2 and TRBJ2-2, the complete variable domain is GAGVSQSPSNKVTEKGKDVELRCDPISGHTALYWYRQSLGQGLEFLIYFQGNSAPDKSGLPSDRFSAERTGGSVSTLTIQRTQQEDSAVYLCASSTTSGSHTGELFFGEGSRLTVL.

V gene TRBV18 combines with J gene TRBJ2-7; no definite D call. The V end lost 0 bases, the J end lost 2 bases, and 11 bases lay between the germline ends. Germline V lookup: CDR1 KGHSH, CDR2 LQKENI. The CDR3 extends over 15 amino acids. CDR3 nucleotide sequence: TGTGCCAGCTCACCACCGAACGGGTTAACCTACGAGCAGTACTTC. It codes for CASSPPNGLTYEQYF. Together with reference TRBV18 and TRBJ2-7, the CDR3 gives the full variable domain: NAGVMQNPRHLVRRRGQEARLRCSPMKGHSHVYWYRQLPEEGLKFMVYLQKENIIDESGMPKERFSAEFPKEGPSILRIQQVVRGDSAAYFCASSPPNGLTYEQYFGPGTRLTVT.

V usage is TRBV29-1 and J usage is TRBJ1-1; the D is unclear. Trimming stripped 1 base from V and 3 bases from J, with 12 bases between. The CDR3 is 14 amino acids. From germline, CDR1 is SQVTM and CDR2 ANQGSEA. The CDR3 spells CSVEVSQLHTEAFF. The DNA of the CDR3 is TGCAGCGTTGAAGTGAGTCAATTGCACACTGAAGCTTTCTTT.

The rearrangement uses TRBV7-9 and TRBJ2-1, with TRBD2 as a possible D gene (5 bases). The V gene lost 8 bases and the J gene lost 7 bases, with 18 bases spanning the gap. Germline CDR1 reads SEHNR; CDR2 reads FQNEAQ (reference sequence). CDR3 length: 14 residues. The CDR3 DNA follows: TGTGCCAGCCTCAAGTTGGGCGGCGGGAATGAGCAGTTCTTC. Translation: CASLKLGGGNEQFF.

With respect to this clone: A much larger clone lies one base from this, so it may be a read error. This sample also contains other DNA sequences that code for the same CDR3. CDR3 in amino acids: CASSLGGGRGGEQYF. In nucleotides, the CDR3 is TGTGCCAGCAGCTTAGGGGGCGGCAGGGGAGGGGAGCAGTATTTC. This rearrangement joins TRBV7-8 to TRBJ2-7; D possibly corresponds to TRBD2 (7 bases). The CDR3 extends over 15 amino acids. CDR1 and CDR2 (germline): SGHVS, FQNEAQ. Variable domain in full (rest from reference TRBV7-8 and TRBJ2-7): GAGVSQSPRYKVAKRGQDVALRCDPISGHVSLFWYQQALGQGPEFLTYFQNEAQLDKSGLPSDRFFAERPEGSVSTLKIQRTQQEDSAVYLCASSLGGGRGGEQYFGPGTRLTVT.

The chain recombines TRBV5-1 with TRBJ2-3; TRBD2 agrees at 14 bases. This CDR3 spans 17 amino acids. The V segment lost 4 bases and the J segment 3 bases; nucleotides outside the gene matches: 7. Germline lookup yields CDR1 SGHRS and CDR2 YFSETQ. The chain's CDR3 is CASSGPGLAGVTDTQYF. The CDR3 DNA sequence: TGCGCCAGCAGCGGGCCGGGACTAGCGGGAGTAACAGATACGCAGTATTTT.

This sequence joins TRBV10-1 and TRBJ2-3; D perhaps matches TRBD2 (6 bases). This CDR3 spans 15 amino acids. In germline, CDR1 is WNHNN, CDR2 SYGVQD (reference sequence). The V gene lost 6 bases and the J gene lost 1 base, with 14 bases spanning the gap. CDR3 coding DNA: TGCGCCAGCAGCCCAGGGACGGGAGGCACAGATACGCAGTATTTT. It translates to CASSPGTGGTDTQYF.

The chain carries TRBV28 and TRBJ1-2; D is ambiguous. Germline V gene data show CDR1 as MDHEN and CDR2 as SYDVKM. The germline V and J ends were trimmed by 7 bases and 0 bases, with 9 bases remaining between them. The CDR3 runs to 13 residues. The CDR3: CASNLGANYGYTF. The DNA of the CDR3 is TGTGCCAGCAACCTTGGGGCTAACTATGGCTACACCTTC.

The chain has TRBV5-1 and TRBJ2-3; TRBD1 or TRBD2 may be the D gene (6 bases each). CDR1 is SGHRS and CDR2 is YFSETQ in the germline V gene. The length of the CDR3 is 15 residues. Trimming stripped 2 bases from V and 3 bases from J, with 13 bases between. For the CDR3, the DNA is TGCGCCAGCAGCTTACGGGGGCGTCTGACAGATACGCAGTATTTT. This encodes CASSLRGRLTDTQYF. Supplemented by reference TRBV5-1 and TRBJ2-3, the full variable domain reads KAGVTQTPRYLIKTRGQQVTLSCSPISGHRSVSWYQQTPGQGLQFLFEYFSETQRNKGNFPGRFSGRQFSNSRSEMNVSTLELGDSALYLCASSLRGRLTDTQYFGPGTRLTVL.

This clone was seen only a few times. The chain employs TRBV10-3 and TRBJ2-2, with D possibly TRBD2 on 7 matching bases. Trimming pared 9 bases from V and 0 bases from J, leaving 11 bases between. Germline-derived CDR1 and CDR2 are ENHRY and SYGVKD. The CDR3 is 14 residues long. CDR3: CAMAGAPNTGELFF. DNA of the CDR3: TGTGCCATGGCGGGGGCGCCGAACACCGGGGAGCTGTTTTTT.

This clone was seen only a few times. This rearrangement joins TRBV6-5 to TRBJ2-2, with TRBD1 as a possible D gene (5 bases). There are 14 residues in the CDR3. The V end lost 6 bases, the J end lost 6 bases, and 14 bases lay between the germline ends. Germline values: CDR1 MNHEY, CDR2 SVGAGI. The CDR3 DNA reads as TGTGCCAGCAGCCCGAAGGGGTGGTCCGGGGAGCTGTTTTTT. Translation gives CASSPKGWSGELFF.